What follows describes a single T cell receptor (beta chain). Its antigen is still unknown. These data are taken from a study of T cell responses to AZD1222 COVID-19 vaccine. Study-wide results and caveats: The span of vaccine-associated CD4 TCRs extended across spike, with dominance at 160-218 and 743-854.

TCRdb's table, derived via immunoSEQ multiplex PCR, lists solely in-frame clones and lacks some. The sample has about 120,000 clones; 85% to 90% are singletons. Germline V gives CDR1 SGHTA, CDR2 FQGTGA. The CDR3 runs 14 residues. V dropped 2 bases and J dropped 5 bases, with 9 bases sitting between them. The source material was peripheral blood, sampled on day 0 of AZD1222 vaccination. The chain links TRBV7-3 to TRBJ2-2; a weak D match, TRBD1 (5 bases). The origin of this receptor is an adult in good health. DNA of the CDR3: TGTGCCAGCAGCTTAGCAGGGCAAACCGGGGAGCTGTTTTTT. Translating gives CASSLAGQTGELFF. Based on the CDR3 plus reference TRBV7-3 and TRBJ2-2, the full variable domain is GAGVSQTPSNKVTEKGKYVELRCDPISGHTALYWYRQSLGQGPEFLIYFQGTGAADDSGLPNDRFFAVRPEGSVSTLKIQRTERGDSAVYLCASSLAGQTGELFFGEGSRLTVL.